This TCR beta chain was recorded in a study of cytomegalovirus exposure and HLA in healthy donors. In the PCR, 60 Vbeta and 13 Jbeta primers were used. Measured with immunoSEQ multiplex PCR; TCRdb has only the in-frame clones, and not every one. The table shows around 190,000 clones, with around 88% occurring only once. V lost 0 bases, J lost 11 bases, and 17 bases lay in between. This CDR3 is 15 amino acids long. Germline CDR1 reads KGHSH; CDR2 reads LQKENI. This clonotype was sampled from a man aged 40-50 years in good health and CMV-seropositive. J is TRBJ2-1 and V is TRBV18, with D perhaps matching TRBD2 (5 bases). Material for sequencing was PBMCs. The CDR3 DNA reads TGTGCCAGCTCACCACCGAGCGGATCTACAATGAAGCAGTTCTTC. Translated, it gives CASSPPSGSTMKQFF.